These T cell receptor beta chains were read from a single sample in a study of T-cell reconstitution after alpha-beta-depleted transplantation in children. TCRdb fed the PCR reads into MiXCR, producing one record per CDR3 protein. The repertoire holds roughly 220,000 distinct CDR3 sequences, with 9% to 10% as singletons. The sequencing used PBMCs from the stem cell graft donor, collected from the stem cell graft. The source is a human donor who donated a stem cell graft to a child with SCID. Both conserved end residues are part of each CDR3. The order of the fields is J gene, V gene, clone size, D gene, CDR3 DNA, CDR3 protein. The D gene is left open where the match is weak. The size field is filled for only some rows; it gives once, few, many or a size class.

TRBJ2-4	TRBV12-3/TRBV12-4	many	.	TGTGCCAGCAGCCAGACAGGAGCCAAAAACATTCAGTACTTC	CASSQTGAKNIQYF
TRBJ2-3	TRBV3-1	many	TRBD2	TGTGCCAGCAGCCAAGGTCGGCTAGCGGGATTCACAGATACGCAGTATTTT	CASSQGRLAGFTDTQYF
TRBJ2-1	TRBV5-1	many	TRBD1	TGCGCCAGCAGCGACAGGGGGGATGAGCAGTTCTTC	CASSDRGDEQFF
TRBJ2-1	TRBV5-1	many	TRBD1	TGCGCCAGCAGCTTGGGGGACAGGTGGAATGAGCAGTTCTTC	CASSLGDRWNEQFF
TRBJ2-4	TRBV5-1	many	.	TGCGCCAGCAGCTTGGGAATAGACAGCCTAGCCAAAAACATTCAGTACTTC	CASSLGIDSLAKNIQYF
TRBJ2-1	TRBV5-1	many	TRBD1	TGCGCCAGCAGCGCCGGGACAGGGGACACTTATGAGCAGTTCTTC	CASSAGTGDTYEQFF
TRBJ2-7	TRBV5-6	many	.	TGTGCCAGCAGCTCCCCCCGTTCCTCAAGCTGCTGTTACGAGCAGTACTTC	CASSSPRSSSCCYEQYF
TRBJ1-1	TRBV28	many	.	TGTGCCAGCAGTTCACACGACGTGTACACTGAAGCTTTCTTT	CASSSHDVYTEAFF
TRBJ2-3	TRBV19	many	.	TGTGCCAGTACCAGAGGGCAGGGCACAGATACGCAGTATTTT	CASTRGQGTDTQYF
TRBJ1-1	TRBV5-1	many	.	TGCGCCAGCAGCTTTAACGGGGTTGGGAACACTGAAGCTTTCTTT	CASSFNGVGNTEAFF
TRBJ2-3	TRBV5-6	many	.	TGTGCCAGCAGCGGTGCCAGGGGGGGGTGGACAGATACGCAGTATTTT	CASSGARGGWTDTQYF
TRBJ1-2	TRBV3-1	many	.	TGTGCCAGCAGCCTGACACCCGGTTTCTATGGCTACACCTTC	CASSLTPGFYGYTF
TRBJ2-1	TRBV27	many	TRBD2	TGTGCCAGCAGCCGAAGACTAGCGGGAAACAATGAGCAGTTCTTC	CASSRRLAGNNEQFF
TRBJ1-4	TRBV7-6	few	.	TGTGCCAGCAGCCACCAGATGGCGGGCATCGGCATGAGAACTAATGAAAAACTGTTTTTT	CASSHQMAGIGMRTNEKLFF
TRBJ1-4	TRBV5-1	once	.	TGCGCCAGCAGCTTGGTCGACGGCGAAGGTGGAAAACTGTTTTTT	CASSLVDGEGGKLFF
TRBJ2-3	TRBV5-1	many	.	TGCGCCAGCAGCTTGAGTAGCGACCGCACAGATACGCAGTATTTT	CASSLSSDRTDTQYF
TRBJ2-2	TRBV5-5	few	.	TGTGCCAGCAGCTTGAAGGGCAGCCCGAACACCGGGGAGCTGTTTTTT	CASSLKGSPNTGELFF
TRBJ2-2	TRBV5-1	many	.	TGCGCCAGCAGCCAGGCACCACCGAACACCGGGGAGCTGTTTTTT	CASSQAPPNTGELFF
TRBJ2-6	TRBV5-1	many	.	TGCGCCAGCAGCTTGGCGACTGGGGCCAACGTCCTGACTTTC	CASSLATGANVLTF
TRBJ2-1	TRBV20-1	many	TRBD2	TGCAGTGCTAGAGACCCGGGGACTAGCGGAGGACATGAGCAGTTCTTC	CSARDPGTSGGHEQFF
TRBJ2-2	TRBV4-1	many	.	TGCGCCAGCAGCCAAGAGGGGGGCGCGAACACCGGGGAGCTGTTTTTT	CASSQEGGANTGELFF
TRBJ2-7	TRBV5-1	.	TRBD1	TGCGCCAGCAGCTTGGGGTCTATGGACAGGGGCTCCTACGAGCAGTACTTC	CASSLGSMDRGSYEQYF
TRBJ1-1	TRBV29-1	few	TRBD1	TGCAGCGTTCGGGGCTTGGGGACAGGGGACACTGAAGCTTTCTTT	CSVRGLGTGDTEAFF
TRBJ1-5	TRBV13	many	TRBD1	TGTGCCAGCAGTTTCCGGGACAGGGGCAATCAGCCCCAGCATTTT	CASSFRDRGNQPQHF
TRBJ2-3	TRBV2	.	.	TGTGCCAGCAGTGGGGACGTCGCAGATACGCAGTATTTT	CASSGDVADTQYF
TRBJ2-6	TRBV20-1	once	TRBD1	TGCAGTGCGCCCCGGGACAGCCCTTCTGGGGCCAACGTCCTGACTTTC	CSAPRDSPSGANVLTF
TRBJ2-1	TRBV5-1	few	TRBD1	TGCGCCAGCAGCTTGTCGGACAGGGCCAATGAGCAGTTCTTC	CASSLSDRANEQFF
TRBJ1-2	TRBV6-1	many	TRBD1	TGTGCCAGCGGGGACAGGGTATCGGGAGGCTACACCTTC	CASGDRVSGGYTF
TRBJ1-5	TRBV15	many	.	TGTGCCACCAGCCTCCCACCAGCTCAGCCCCAGCATTTT	CATSLPPAQPQHF
TRBJ1-4	TRBV3-1	few	.	TGTGCCAGCAGCTCCACGGGACGCGGCAATGAAAAACTGTTTTTT	CASSSTGRGNEKLFF
TRBJ2-7	TRBV2	many	.	TGTGCCAGCAGTGAAACGTTCTACGAGCAGTACTTC	CASSETFYEQYF
TRBJ1-5	TRBV20-1	many	.	TGCAGTGCTAGGCCGGGCGGCAATCAGCCCCAGCATTTT	CSARPGGNQPQHF
TRBJ1-1	TRBV19	many	.	TGTGCCAGTAGTATATTAGGGGCCCTGAACACTGAAGCTTTCTTT	CASSILGALNTEAFF
TRBJ2-1	TRBV29-1	many	.	TGCAGCGTTGTTAGGGAATACAATGAGCAGTTCTTC	CSVVREYNEQFF
TRBJ2-7	TRBV4-1	many	TRBD1	TGCGCCAGCAGCCAGGGACAGGGAGACTACGAGCAGTACTTC	CASSQGQGDYEQYF
TRBJ1-1	TRBV7-8	many	.	TGTGCCAGCAGCTTAGGTTACAACAACCCCCTGGTTGGGGTCACTGAAGCTTTCTTT	CASSLGYNNPLVGVTEAFF
TRBJ1-2	TRBV28	few	.	TGTGCCAGCAGTTTATGGGGGGCAGGCTATGGCTACACCTTC	CASSLWGAGYGYTF
TRBJ1-6	TRBV27	many	.	TGTGCCAGCAGTAACGAGGGCTCCTATAATTCACCCCTCCACTTT	CASSNEGSYNSPLHF
TRBJ1-4	TRBV7-2	many	.	TGTGCCAGCAGCGGTAATCCTGGGACTAATGAAAAACTGTTTTTT	CASSGNPGTNEKLFF
TRBJ2-7	TRBV3-1	many	.	TGTGCCAGCAGTCCATGGGGACGGAGCTCCTACGAGCAGTACTTC	CASSPWGRSSYEQYF
TRBJ2-2	TRBV7-8	many	TRBD2	TGTGCCAGCAGCTTAGGCTCGGGGGGGCCCGGGGAGCTGTTTTTT	CASSLGSGGPGELFF
TRBJ1-2	TRBV10-3	many	TRBD1	TGTGCCATCAGTACCCAGACAGGGAACTATGGCTACACCTTC	CAISTQTGNYGYTF
TRBJ1-1	TRBV10-3	many	.	TGTGCCGGGGCCAGGGGCCAGAACACTGAAGCTTTCTTT	CAGARGQNTEAFF
TRBJ2-1	TRBV2	many	TRBD1	TGTGCCAGCAAGGTCTCGGACAGGGTATACAATGAGCAGTTCTTC	CASKVSDRVYNEQFF
TRBJ1-1	TRBV27	.	.	TGTGCCAGCAGCCCATACCGTTCGTCCACTGAAGCTTTCTTT	CASSPYRSSTEAFF
TRBJ1-5	TRBV20-1	many	.	TGCAGTGCTAGAGATGGGGACACGCCCCAGCATTTT	CSARDGDTPQHF
TRBJ2-7	TRBV7-6	.	.	TGTGCCAGCAGCTCCCTCCGGGAGACCAGCTCCTACGAGCAGTACTTC	CASSSLRETSSYEQYF
TRBJ2-3	TRBV7-2	few	.	TGTGCCAGCAGCCCGGCCCGGCTAAGCACAGATACGCAGTATTTT	CASSPARLSTDTQYF
TRBJ2-1	TRBV7-9	many	TRBD2	TGTGCCAGCAGCTCCGGACTAGCGGGGGGCCCGTTAGATGAGCAGTTCTTC	CASSSGLAGGPLDEQFF
TRBJ2-4	TRBV12-3/TRBV12-4	many	.	TGTGCCAGCATCCGCTCGACCGGGACAGCCAAAAACATTCAGTACTTC	CASIRSTGTAKNIQYF
TRBJ1-2	TRBV7-2	many	.	TGTGCCAGCGGCAGGGGTGGCTATGGCTACACCTTC	CASGRGGYGYTF
TRBJ1-6	TRBV20-1	many	.	TGCAGTGCTAGAGAGGGAGGCAAGGGGTATAATTCACCCCTCCACTTT	CSAREGGKGYNSPLHF
TRBJ2-5	TRBV20-1	many	TRBD1	TGCAGTGCTAGAGAACCACAGGGGATTAAAGAGACCCAGTACTTC	CSAREPQGIKETQYF
TRBJ1-3	TRBV5-6	.	.	TGTGCCAGCAGCTTGGTGGGGGGAGTTGGAAACACCATATATTTT	CASSLVGGVGNTIYF
TRBJ1-1	TRBV4-2	.	TRBD1	TGTGCCAGCAGCCCACAGGGGGCGTTGGTCGTGAACACTGAAGCTTTCTTT	CASSPQGALVVNTEAFF
TRBJ1-3	TRBV7-9	many	.	TGTGCCAGCAGCTTATGGGGCACCGGATCTGGAAACACCATATATTTT	CASSLWGTGSGNTIYF
TRBJ2-5	TRBV5-1	many	.	TGCGCCAGCAGCTTGGCTTCCAGGTATCGAGAGACCCAGTACTTC	CASSLASRYRETQYF
TRBJ1-4	TRBV12-3/TRBV12-4	many	TRBD1	TGTGCCAGCAGTACTAAGGGACAGGGGGCCGGTAATGAAAAACTGTTTTTT	CASSTKGQGAGNEKLFF
TRBJ2-5	TRBV25-1	many	TRBD1	TGTGCCAGCAGTCCGGTCGACAGGGGAGGTGGCGAGACCCAGTACTTC	CASSPVDRGGGETQYF
TRBJ1-1	TRBV7-2	many	TRBD1	TGTGCCAGCAGCTCCGAACAGGGGCGGAGCACTGAAGCTTTCTTT	CASSSEQGRSTEAFF